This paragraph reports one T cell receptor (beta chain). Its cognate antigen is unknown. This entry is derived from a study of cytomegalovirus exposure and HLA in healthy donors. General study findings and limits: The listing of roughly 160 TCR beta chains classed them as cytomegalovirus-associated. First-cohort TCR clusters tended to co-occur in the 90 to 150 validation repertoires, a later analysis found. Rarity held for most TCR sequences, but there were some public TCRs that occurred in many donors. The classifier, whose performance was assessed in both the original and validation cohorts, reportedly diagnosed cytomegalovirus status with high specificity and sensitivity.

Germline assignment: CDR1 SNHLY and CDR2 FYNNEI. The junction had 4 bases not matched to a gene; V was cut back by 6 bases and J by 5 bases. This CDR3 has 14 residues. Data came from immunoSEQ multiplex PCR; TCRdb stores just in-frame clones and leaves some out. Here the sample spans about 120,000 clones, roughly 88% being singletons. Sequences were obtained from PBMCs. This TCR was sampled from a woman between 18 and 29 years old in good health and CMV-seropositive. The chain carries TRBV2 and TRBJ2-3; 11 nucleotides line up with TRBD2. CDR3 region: CASSGTSGRDTQYF. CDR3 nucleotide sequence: TGTGCCAGCAGCGGTACTAGCGGGAGAGATACGCAGTATTTT.